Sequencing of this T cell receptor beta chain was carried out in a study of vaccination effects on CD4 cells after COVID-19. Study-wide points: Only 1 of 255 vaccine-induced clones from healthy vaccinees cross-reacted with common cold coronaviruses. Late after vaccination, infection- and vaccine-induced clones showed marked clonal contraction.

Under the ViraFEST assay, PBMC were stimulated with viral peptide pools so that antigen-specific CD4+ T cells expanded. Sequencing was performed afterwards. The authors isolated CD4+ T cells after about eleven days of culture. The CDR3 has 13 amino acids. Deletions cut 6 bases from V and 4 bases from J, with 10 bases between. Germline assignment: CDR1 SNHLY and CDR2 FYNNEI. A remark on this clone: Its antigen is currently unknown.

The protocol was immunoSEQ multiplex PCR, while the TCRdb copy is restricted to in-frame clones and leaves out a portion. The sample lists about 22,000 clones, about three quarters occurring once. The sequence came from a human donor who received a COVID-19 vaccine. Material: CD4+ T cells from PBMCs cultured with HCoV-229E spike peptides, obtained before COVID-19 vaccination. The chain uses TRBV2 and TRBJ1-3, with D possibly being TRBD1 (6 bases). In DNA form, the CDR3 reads TGTGCCAGCAGCCCAGACAGGGGAAACACCATATATTTT. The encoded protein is CASSPDRGNTIYF.